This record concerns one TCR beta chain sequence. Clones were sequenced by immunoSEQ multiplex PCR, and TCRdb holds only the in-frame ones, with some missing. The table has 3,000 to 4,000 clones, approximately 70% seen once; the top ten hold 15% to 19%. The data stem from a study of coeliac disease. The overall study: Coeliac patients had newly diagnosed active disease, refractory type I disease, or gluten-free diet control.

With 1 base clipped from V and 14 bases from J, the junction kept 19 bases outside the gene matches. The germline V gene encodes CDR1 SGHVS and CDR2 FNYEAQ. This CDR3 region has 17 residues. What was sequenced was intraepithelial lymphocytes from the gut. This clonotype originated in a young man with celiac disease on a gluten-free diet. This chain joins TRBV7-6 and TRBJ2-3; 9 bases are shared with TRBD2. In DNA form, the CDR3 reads TGTGCCAGCAGCTTAGTAGTGGAAGGAGCGGGGGGACTATTATTGTATTTT. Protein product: CASSLVVEGAGGLLLYF.